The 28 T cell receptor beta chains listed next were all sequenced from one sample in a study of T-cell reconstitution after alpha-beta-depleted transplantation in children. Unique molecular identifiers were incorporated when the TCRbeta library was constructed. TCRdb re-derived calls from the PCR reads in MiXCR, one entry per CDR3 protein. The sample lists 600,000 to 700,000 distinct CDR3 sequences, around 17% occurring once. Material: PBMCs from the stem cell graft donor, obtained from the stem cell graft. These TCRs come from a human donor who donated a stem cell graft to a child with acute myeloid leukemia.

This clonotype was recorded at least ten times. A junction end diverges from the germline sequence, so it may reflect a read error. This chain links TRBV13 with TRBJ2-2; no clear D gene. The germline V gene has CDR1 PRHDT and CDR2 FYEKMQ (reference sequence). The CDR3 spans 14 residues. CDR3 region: CASRLGANTGELFF. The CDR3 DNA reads TGTGCCAGCAGGTTAGGAGCGAACACCGGGGAGCTGTTTTTT.

For the CDR3, the DNA is TGTGCCAGCAGCTTCCGGGACAGGCATTTCGAGCAGTACTTC. It encodes CASSFRDRHFEQYF. J is TRBJ2-7 and V is TRBV13; 8 bases are a match to TRBD1. The CDR3 length is 14 residues. Germline V gene sequence: CDR1 PRHDT, CDR2 FYEKMQ (reference sequence). With 3 bases clipped from V and 6 bases from J, the junction kept 7 bases outside the gene matches.

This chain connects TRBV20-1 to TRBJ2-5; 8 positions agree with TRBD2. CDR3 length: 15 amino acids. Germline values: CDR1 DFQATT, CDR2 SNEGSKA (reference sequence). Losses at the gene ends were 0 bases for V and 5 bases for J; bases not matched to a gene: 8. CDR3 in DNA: TGCAGTGCTAGAGATTACGGACTAGCCTCGGAGACCCAGTACTTC. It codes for CSARDYGLASETQYF.

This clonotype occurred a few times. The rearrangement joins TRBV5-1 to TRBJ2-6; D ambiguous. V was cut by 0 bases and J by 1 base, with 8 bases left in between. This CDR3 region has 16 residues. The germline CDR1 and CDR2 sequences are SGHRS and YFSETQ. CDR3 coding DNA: TGCGCCAGCAGCTTGGCCCGACCTTCTGGGGCCAACGTCCTGACTTTC. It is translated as CASSLARPSGANVLTF.

The CDR3 nucleotides are TGTGCCACATCCCGCGACAGGCTGAATAACTATGGCTACACCTTC. It is translated as CATSRDRLNNYGYTF. The chain is built from TRBV7-2 and TRBJ1-2; D is possibly TRBD1 (6 bases). Germline V gives CDR1 SGHTA, CDR2 FQGNSA. V lost 10 bases and J lost 1, with 19 bases in between. The CDR3 sequence is 15 residues long. Drawing the rest from reference TRBV7-2 and TRBJ1-2, the complete variable domain is GAGVSQSPSNKVTEKGKDVELRCDPISGHTALYWYRQSLGQGLEFLIYFQGNSAPDKSGLPSDRFSAERTGGSVSTLTIQRTQQEDSAVYLCATSRDRLNNYGYTFGSGTRLTVV.

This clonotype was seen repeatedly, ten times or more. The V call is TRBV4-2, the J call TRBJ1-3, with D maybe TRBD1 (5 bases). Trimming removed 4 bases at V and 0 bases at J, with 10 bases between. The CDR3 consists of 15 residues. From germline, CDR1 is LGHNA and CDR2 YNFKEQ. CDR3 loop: CASSLGDFSGNTIYF. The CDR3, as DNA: TGTGCCAGCAGCCTTGGGGACTTCTCTGGAAACACCATATATTTT.

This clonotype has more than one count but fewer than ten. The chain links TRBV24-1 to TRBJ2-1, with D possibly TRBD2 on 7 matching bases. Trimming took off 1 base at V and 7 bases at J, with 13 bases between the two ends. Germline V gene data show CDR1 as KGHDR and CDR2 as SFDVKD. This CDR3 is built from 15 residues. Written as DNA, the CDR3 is TGTGCCACCAGTGATTTACGGGGGGCCGGGAATGAGCAGTTCTTC. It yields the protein CATSDLRGAGNEQFF.

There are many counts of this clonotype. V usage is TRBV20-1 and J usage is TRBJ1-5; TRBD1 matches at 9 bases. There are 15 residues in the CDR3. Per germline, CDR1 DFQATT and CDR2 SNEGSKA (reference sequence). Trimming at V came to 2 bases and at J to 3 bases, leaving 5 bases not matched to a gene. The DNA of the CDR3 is TGCAGTGCTAGACAAACAGGGGGCTTCAATCAGCCCCAGCATTTT. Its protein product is CSARQTGGFNQPQHF.

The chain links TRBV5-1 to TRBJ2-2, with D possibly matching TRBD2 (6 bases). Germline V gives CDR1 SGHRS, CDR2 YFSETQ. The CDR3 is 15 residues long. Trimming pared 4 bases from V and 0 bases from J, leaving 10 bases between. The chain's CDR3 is CASSAGLPNTGELFF. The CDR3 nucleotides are TGCGCCAGCAGCGCGGGACTTCCGAACACCGGGGAGCTGTTTTTT.

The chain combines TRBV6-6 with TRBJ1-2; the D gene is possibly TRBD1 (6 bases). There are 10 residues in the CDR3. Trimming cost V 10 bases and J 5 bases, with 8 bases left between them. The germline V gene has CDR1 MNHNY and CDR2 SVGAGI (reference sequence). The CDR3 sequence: CATGEYGYTF. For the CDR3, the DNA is TGTGCCACAGGGGAGTATGGCTACACCTTC.

The CDR3 is CSVAMGTGYTGELFF. In DNA, the CDR3 is TGCAGCGTTGCAATGGGGACAGGGTACACCGGGGAGCTGTTTTTT. This chain joins TRBV29-1 and TRBJ2-2; 9 bases line up with TRBD1. CDR3 size: 15 residues. Germline V gene data show CDR1 as SQVTM and CDR2 as ANQGSEA. With 4 bases clipped from V and 3 bases from J, the junction kept 6 bases outside the gene matches.

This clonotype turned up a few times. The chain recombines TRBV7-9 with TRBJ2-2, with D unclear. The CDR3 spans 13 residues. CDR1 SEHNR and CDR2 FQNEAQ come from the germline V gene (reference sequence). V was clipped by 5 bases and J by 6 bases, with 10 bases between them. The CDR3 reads CASSPAVSGELFF. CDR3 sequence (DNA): TGTGCCAGCAGCCCCGCGGTCTCCGGGGAGCTGTTTTTT.

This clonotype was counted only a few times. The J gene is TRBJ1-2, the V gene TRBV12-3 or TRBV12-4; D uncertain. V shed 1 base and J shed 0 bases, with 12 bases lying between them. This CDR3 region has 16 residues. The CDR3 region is CASSLEVTPTNYGYTF. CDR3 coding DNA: TGTGCCAGCAGTTTAGAGGTGACACCCACTAACTATGGCTACACCTTC.

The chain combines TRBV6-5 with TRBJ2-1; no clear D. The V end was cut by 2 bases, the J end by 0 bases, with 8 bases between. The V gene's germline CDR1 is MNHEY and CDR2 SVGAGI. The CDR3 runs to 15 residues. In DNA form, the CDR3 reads TGTGCCAGCAGTTACGTAGCAGGCTCCTACAATGAGCAGTTCTTC. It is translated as CASSYVAGSYNEQFF.

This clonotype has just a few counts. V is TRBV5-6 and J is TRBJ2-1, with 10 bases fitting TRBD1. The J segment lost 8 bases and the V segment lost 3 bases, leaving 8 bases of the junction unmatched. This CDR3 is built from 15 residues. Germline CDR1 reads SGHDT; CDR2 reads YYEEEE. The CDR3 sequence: CASSSDRGPTDEQFF. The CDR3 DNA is TGTGCCAGCAGCTCAGACAGGGGGCCAACGGATGAGCAGTTCTTC. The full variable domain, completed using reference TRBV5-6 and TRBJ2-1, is DAGVTQSPTHLIKTRGQQVTLRCSPKSGHDTVSWYQQALGQGPQFIFQYYEEEERQRGNFPDRFSGHQFPNYSSELNVNALLLGDSALYLCASSSDRGPTDEQFFGPGTRLTVL.

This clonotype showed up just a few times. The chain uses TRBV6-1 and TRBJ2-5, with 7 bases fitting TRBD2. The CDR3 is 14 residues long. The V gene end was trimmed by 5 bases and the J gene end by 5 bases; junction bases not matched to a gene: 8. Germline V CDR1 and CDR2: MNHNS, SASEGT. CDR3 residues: CASSNAGGGETQYF. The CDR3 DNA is TGTGCCAGCAGTAACGCTGGGGGAGGGGAGACCCAGTACTTC.

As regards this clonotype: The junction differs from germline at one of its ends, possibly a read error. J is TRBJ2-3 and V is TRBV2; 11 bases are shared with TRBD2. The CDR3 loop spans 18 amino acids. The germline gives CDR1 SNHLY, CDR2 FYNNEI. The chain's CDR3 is CTSSLRASGGSPTDTQYF. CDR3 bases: TGTACCAGCAGTTTAAGGGCTAGCGGGGGGAGTCCCACAGATACGCAGTATTTT.

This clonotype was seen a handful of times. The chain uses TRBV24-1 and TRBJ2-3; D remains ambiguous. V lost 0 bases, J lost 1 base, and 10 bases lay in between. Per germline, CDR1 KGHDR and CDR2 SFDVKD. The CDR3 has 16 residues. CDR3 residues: CATSDLRSVGTDTQYF. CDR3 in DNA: TGTGCCACCAGTGATTTGCGGAGCGTCGGCACAGATACGCAGTATTTT.

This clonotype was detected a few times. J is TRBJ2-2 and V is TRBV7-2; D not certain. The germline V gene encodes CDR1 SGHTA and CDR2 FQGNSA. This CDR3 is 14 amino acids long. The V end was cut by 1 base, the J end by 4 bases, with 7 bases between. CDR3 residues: CASSLEGITGELFF. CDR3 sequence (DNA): TGTGCCAGCAGCTTAGAGGGAATCACCGGGGAGCTGTTTTTT.

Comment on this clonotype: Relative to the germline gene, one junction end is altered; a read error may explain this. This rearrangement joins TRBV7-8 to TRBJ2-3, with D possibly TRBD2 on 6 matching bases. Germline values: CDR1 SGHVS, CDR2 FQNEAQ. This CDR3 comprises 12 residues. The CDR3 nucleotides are TGTGCCAGCAGCTTAGATCCGGGGGTGGGGCATTTT. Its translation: CASSLDPGVGHF. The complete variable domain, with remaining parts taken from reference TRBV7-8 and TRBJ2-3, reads GAGVSQSPRYKVAKRGQDVALRCDPISGHVSLFWYQQALGQGPEFLTYFQNEAQLDKSGLPSDRFFAERPEGSVSTLKIQRTQQEDSAVYLCASSLDPGVGHFGPGTRLTVL.

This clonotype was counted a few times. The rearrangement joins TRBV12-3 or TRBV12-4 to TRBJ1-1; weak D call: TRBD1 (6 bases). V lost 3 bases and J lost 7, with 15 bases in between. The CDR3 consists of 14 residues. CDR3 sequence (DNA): TGTGCCAGCAGTTTTGTCCCAGGGGCTGGTGAAGCTTTCTTT. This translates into CASSFVPGAGEAFF.

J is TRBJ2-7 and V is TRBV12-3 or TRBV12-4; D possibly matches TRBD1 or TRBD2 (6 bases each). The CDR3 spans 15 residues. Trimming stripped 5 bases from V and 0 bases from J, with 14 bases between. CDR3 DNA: TGTGCCAGCAGTGGCGGGACAATACTCTCCTACGAGCAGTACTTC. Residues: CASSGGTILSYEQYF.

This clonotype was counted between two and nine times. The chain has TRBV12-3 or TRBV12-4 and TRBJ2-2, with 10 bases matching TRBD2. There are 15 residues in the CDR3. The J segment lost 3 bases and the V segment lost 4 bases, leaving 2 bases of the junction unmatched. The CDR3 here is CASSSSGGYTGELFF. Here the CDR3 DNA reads TGTGCCAGCAGTTCTAGCGGGGGATACACCGGGGAGCTGTTTTTT.

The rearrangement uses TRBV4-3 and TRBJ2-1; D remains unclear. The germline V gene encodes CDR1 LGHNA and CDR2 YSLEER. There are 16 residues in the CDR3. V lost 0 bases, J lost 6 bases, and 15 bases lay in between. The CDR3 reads CASSQDWRQAFNEQFF. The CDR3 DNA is TGCGCCAGCAGCCAAGATTGGCGGCAGGCCTTCAATGAGCAGTTCTTC.

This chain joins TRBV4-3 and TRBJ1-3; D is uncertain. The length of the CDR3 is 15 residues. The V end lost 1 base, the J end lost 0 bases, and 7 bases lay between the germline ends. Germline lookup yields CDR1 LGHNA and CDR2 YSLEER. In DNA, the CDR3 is TGCGCCAGCAGCCAAGGCTTAAGCTCTGGAAACACCATATATTTT. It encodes CASSQGLSSGNTIYF.

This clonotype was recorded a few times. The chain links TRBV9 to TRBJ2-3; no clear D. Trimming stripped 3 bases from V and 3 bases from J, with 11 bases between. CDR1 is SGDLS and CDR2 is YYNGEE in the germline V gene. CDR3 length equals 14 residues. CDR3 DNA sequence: TGTGCCAGCAGCGCCTCCAAGATGACAGATACGCAGTATTTT. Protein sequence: CASSASKMTDTQYF.

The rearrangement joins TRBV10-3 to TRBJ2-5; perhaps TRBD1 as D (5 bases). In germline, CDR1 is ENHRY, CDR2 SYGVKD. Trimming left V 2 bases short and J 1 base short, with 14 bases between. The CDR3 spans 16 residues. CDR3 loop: CAISEGPDRPQETQYF. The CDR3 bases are TGTGCCATCAGTGAGGGTCCCGACAGACCCCAAGAGACCCAGTACTTC.

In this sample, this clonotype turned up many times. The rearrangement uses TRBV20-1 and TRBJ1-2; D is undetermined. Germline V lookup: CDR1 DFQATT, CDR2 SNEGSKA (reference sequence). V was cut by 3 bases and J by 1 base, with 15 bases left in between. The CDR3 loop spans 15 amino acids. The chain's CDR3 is CSASPPGSVNYGYTF. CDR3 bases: TGCAGTGCTAGCCCTCCGGGGAGCGTTAACTATGGCTACACCTTC.